This T cell receptor beta chain was identified in a study of T cell repertoires in cytomegalovirus infection (dated by TCRdb to the late 2010s). Looking at the study overall: The peptide stimulations were aimed at well-studied HLA-B-restricted epitopes as well as recently identified HLA-C-restricted CMV epitopes, whose presentation resists viral immunomodulation. Donor HLA type was relevant to the analysis, as public TCR beta signatures indicated carriage of CMV infection together with the matching HLA type.

The reads were generated on an Illumina HiSeq 1500. TCRdb reanalyzed the raw reads on its own, using fastp at Q25 for trimming and MiXCR for clone calling, and kept in-frame beta chains. Every entry covers one CDR3 protein and lists the most common genes and DNA from its rows. The sample includes 800,000 to 950,000 distinct CDR3 sequences, with approximately 32% observed a single time. Around 12% of the sample goes to the ten largest clones. V gives up 2 bases and J gives up 3 bases, and the segment between their germline ends measures 19 bases. Per the germline V gene, SGHVS is the CDR1 and FNYEAQ is the CDR2. Counted from cysteine to phenylalanine, this CDR3 has 17 amino acids. The DNA shown is the 51-base CDR3, in frame from base 1. What the study reported, not specific to this receptor: In both this cohort and an independent cohort of 300 to 450 donors, the cumulative frequency of public TCR beta family members distinguished carriers of CMV infection plus the relevant HLA type. The ex vivo response was dominated by HLA-C-restricted CMV-specific TCR beta clonotypes, which also provided the single most frequent clonotype in two of eight donors.

This clonotype was seen a handful of times. There is no known antigen for this receptor. Base qualities are not at hand, and no much larger clone is one base apart. The treatment or condition label here, explained by the study, means: in vitro stimulation with specific CMV peptide epitopes to enrich CMV-specific T cells. The chain was built from TRBV7-6 and TRBJ1-1, with no reliable assignment of the D segment. Sequenced here: cultured CD8+ T cells from PBMCs, sampled from culture after CMV antigen stimulation. The receptor was derived from a human donor in good health (CMV status not recorded). Some clones in this sample may be carry-over from other donors' samples. The CDR3: CASSLPREGLPHTEAFF. The DNA is TGTGCCAGCAGCTTACCCCGGGAAGGTCTGCCCCACACTGAAGCTTTCTTT.